Each of the 27 T cell receptor beta chains below was sequenced from the same sample in a study of T cells expressing NK-cell markers. TCRdb reprocessed the 5' RACE reads and stores each CDR3 protein as one record, lacking DNA. In all, the sample yields a few hundred thousand distinct CDR3 sequences. Sequenced material: blood T cells: a sorted CD56 or NKG2C T cell subset, CD4+ or CD8+ T cells, or bulk PBMC T cells (not recorded which). The receptors were sampled from a man between 18 and 69 years old in good health.

The chain employs TRBV7-8 and TRBJ2-7; TCRdb's D call, TRBD1, is unchecked because there is no DNA. The germline CDR1 and CDR2 sequences are SGHVS and FQNEAQ. There are 16 residues in the CDR3. The CDR3: CASSLMQGTRSYEQYF.

The chain combines TRBV7-2 with TRBJ2-7; with no DNA, the TCRdb D assignment of TRBD1 cannot be verified. Germline V gene sequence: CDR1 SGHTA, CDR2 FQGNSA. The CDR3 length is 15 residues. The CDR3 protein is CASSLREGTGYEQYF.

The rearrangement links TRBV20-1 to TRBJ1-2. The V gene's germline CDR1 is DFQATT and CDR2 SNEGSKA (reference sequence). CDR3 length: 16 residues. CDR3 residues: CSARDPLLVRNNGYTF.

The V call is TRBV28, the J call TRBJ1-4. CDR1 and CDR2 from the germline V gene are MDHEN and SYDVKM. The CDR3 extends over 16 amino acids. The CDR3 here is CASTLGGAATNEKLFF.

This chain links TRBV6-1 with TRBJ1-2; TCRdb's assignment of TRBD1 cannot be checked, as there is no DNA. Germline values: CDR1 MNHNS, CDR2 SASEGT. The CDR3 spans 14 residues. CDR3 amino acids: CASTIDRGSYGYTF.

The chain combines TRBV7-6 with TRBJ2-5; TCRdb lists TRBD2, though no DNA is available to test this call. CDR3 length: 16 residues. Germline lookup yields CDR1 SGHVS and CDR2 FNYEAQ. This chain's CDR3 is CASRRGWLAEGETQYF.

This chain links TRBV7-2 with TRBJ2-7; TCRdb calls TRBD1, which cannot be checked without DNA. The germline gives CDR1 SGHTA, CDR2 FQGNSA. This CDR3 contains 16 residues. The CDR3 reads CASSSTTGKGSYEQYF.

The gene calls are TRBV5-1 and TRBJ2-1; TCRdb lists TRBD2, though no DNA is available to test this call. CDR1 is SGHRS, CDR2 YFSETQ, per germline. The CDR3 spans 14 residues. CDR3 sequence: CASSSEPLANEQFF.

The CDR3 region is CASSLVSGTGGRETQYF. The chain has TRBV7-2 and TRBJ2-5; the D gene TCRdb calls, TRBD1, cannot be checked with no DNA. Germline V gene lookup returns CDR1 SGHTA and CDR2 FQGNSA. The CDR3 consists of 17 residues.

This chain uses TRBV7-6 with TRBJ1-1. Looked up from germline, CDR1 is SGHVS and CDR2 is FNYEAQ. CDR3 size: 15 residues. CDR3 loop: CASSLDGRVYTEAFF.

The V gene is TRBV6-1, the J gene TRBJ1-5. This CDR3 is built from 15 residues. CDR1 is MNHNS and CDR2 is SASEGT in the germline V gene. The CDR3 sequence: CASSLLRKPNQPQHF.

The chain joins TRBV12-3 or TRBV12-4 to TRBJ2-3; with no DNA, the TCRdb D assignment of TRBD1 cannot be verified. The CDR3 is 13 amino acids. Here the CDR3 reads CASSPDRGDTQYF.

This rearrangement joins TRBV12-3 or TRBV12-4 to TRBJ2-1; TCRdb designates TRBD1, a call that cannot be tested without DNA. The CDR3 length is 13 residues. The chain's CDR3 is CASSPTENNEQFF.

J is TRBJ2-1 and V is TRBV7-3; with no DNA, the TCRdb D assignment of TRBD2 cannot be verified. The CDR3 is 16 residues long. Germline V lookup: CDR1 SGHTA, CDR2 FQGTGA. CDR3 loop: CASSLQGLAGYNEQFF. Together with reference TRBV7-3 and TRBJ2-1, the CDR3 gives the full variable domain: GAGVSQTPSNKVTEKGKYVELRCDPISGHTALYWYRQSLGQGPEFLIYFQGTGAADDSGLPNDRFFAVRPEGSVSTLKIQRTERGDSAVYLCASSLQGLAGYNEQFFGPGTRLTVL.

The chain recombines TRBV12-3 or TRBV12-4 with TRBJ2-1; the D call of TRBD2 rests on TCRdb alone, since no DNA is present to check it. This CDR3 is 14 amino acids long. CDR3 region: CASSSSSRGVEQFF.

The V and J genes are TRBV5-1 and TRBJ2-1; there is no DNA to check the TCRdb D call of TRBD1. The CDR3 length is 14 residues. Germline CDR1 SGHRS, CDR2 YFSETQ. CDR3 residues: CASSLASRVDEQFF. Full variable domain (missing parts from reference TRBV5-1 and TRBJ2-1): KAGVTQTPRYLIKTRGQQVTLSCSPISGHRSVSWYQQTPGQGLQFLFEYFSETQRNKGNFPGRFSGRQFSNSRSEMNVSTLELGDSALYLCASSLASRVDEQFFGPGTRLTVL.

This chain links TRBV20-1 with TRBJ2-7; the D gene TCRdb calls, TRBD1, cannot be checked with no DNA. This CDR3 contains 14 residues. CDR1 is DFQATT, CDR2 SNEGSKA, per germline (reference sequence). CDR3 loop: CSAKDRPYSYEQYF.

J is TRBJ2-7 and V is TRBV6-1; the D call from TCRdb, TRBD1, cannot be confirmed without DNA. There are 15 residues in the CDR3. CDR1 and CDR2 (germline): MNHNS, SASEGT. The CDR3 loop reads CASRPGTGGIYEQYF.

The chain joins TRBV28 to TRBJ1-1; TCRdb's D call, TRBD1, is unchecked because there is no DNA. Germline CDR1 is MDHEN and CDR2 is SYDVKM. The CDR3 runs to 12 residues. The CDR3 loop reads CASGGLGTEAFF.

The V call is TRBV4-2, the J call TRBJ1-1. CDR1 and CDR2 (germline): LGHNA, YNFKEQ. CDR3 size: 14 residues. The CDR3 loop is CASSQGTSNTEAFF.

This sequence joins TRBV7-2 and TRBJ2-2; TCRdb's assignment of TRBD2 cannot be checked, as there is no DNA. This CDR3 is 16 amino acids long. The V gene's germline CDR1 is SGHTA and CDR2 FQGNSA. CDR3 sequence reads: CASSLARGPNTGELFF.

The chain employs TRBV24-1 and TRBJ2-3. CDR1 KGHDR and CDR2 SFDVKD come from the germline V gene. CDR3 length: 13 residues. The CDR3 region is CATGWQNTDTQYF.

The gene calls are TRBV19 and TRBJ2-7; absent DNA, TCRdb's TRBD1 call cannot be checked. The CDR3 is 14 residues long. The germline V gene encodes CDR1 LNHDA and CDR2 SQIVND (reference sequence). The CDR3 here is CASSVRTGPFEQYF.

V is TRBV6-1 and J is TRBJ2-1; TCRdb proposes TRBD2, but this gene call is untestable without DNA. CDR1 and CDR2 from the germline V gene are MNHNS and SASEGT. The length of the CDR3 is 15 residues. CDR3 in amino acids: CASSEGLGEVNEQFF.

V usage is TRBV6-5 and J usage is TRBJ2-7. Germline V lookup: CDR1 MNHEY, CDR2 SVGAGI. The CDR3 covers 15 residues. The CDR3: CASSYYGRPNYEQYF.

This chain connects TRBV11-1 to TRBJ1-5; the D gene TCRdb calls, TRBD1, cannot be checked with no DNA. Germline CDR1 reads SGHAT; CDR2 reads FQDESV (reference sequence). The CDR3 consists of 18 residues. The CDR3 loop is CASSYSGAGGYSNQPQHF.

V is TRBV6-1 and J is TRBJ1-5; checking the TCRdb D call of TRBD1 is not possible without DNA. This CDR3 is built from 16 residues. Germline CDR1 and CDR2: MNHNS and SASEGT. CDR3: CASSERMRERGQPQHF.